The 30 T cell receptor beta chains reported below all come from one sample, sequenced in a study of tumor and adjacent non-tumor tissue in lung cancer. TCRbeta libraries were built with three rounds of nested PCR, modified from ARM-PCR. TCRdb recomputed calls from the multiplex PCR reads with MiXCR, one row per CDR3 protein. In the table there are 60,000 to 85,000 distinct CDR3 sequences, approximately 73% of which are singletons. The template was RNA from unsorted bulk tissue. Distant lung tissue was collected more than 3 cm away from the tumor edge. Source material: distant non-tumor lung tissue. These TCRs come from a man aged 55 to 70 with non-small cell lung cancer.

This clonotype appeared many times. The chain uses TRBV7-8 and TRBJ2-7; 11 bases are a match to TRBD2. CDR1 SGHVS and CDR2 FQNEAQ come from the germline V gene. The CDR3 runs to 14 residues. The junction had 6 bases not matched to a gene; V was cut back by 4 bases and J by 7 bases. The DNA of the CDR3 is TGTGCCAGCAGCTCCGTAGCGGGAGGGCGGGAGCAGTACTTC. The encoded protein is CASSSVAGGREQYF.

V usage is TRBV28 and J usage is TRBJ1-2, with a tentative D call TRBD1 (5 bases). This CDR3 is built from 14 residues. Germline CDR1 and CDR2: MDHEN and SYDVKM. The germline V and J ends were trimmed by 5 bases and 7 bases, with 17 bases remaining between them. The CDR3 sequence is CASSQLGTKVGYTF. The CDR3 DNA sequence: TGTGCCAGCAGTCAACTAGGGACCAAAGTTGGCTACACCTTC.

As regards this clonotype: An end of the junction does not agree with germline; a read error may underlie this. The CDR3 nucleotides read TGTGCCAGCAGTTTCACCCGGACTAGCGGGAGAGGTCAAGAGCAATTCTTC. It yields the protein CASSFTRTSGRGQEQFF. The chain links TRBV6-1 to TRBJ2-1; 13 bases fit TRBD2. This CDR3 comprises 17 residues. Germline assignment: CDR1 MNHNS and CDR2 SASEGT.

This chain joins TRBV29-1 and TRBJ1-2; perhaps TRBD1 as D (6 bases). The germline V gene has CDR1 SQVTM and CDR2 ANQGSEA. CDR3 length: 14 residues. The ends were cut back, 3 bases at V and 5 bases at J, with 16 bases in the middle. The CDR3 DNA is TGCAGCGTTGAGATCACAGACAGGAGATATGGCTACACCTTC. Protein product: CSVEITDRRYGYTF.

On this clonotype itself: Being one base from a much bigger clone, this may be a read error. The rearrangement uses TRBV7-9 and TRBJ1-2, with D tentatively TRBD1 (6 bases). CDR3 length equals 15 residues. Germline V gives CDR1 SEHNR, CDR2 FQNEAQ (reference sequence). CDR3 sequence: CASSSDSPTGYDYTF. In DNA form, the CDR3 reads TGTGCCAGCAGCTCGGACAGCCCCACGGGATATGACTACACCTTC.

This clonotype was counted ten times or more. V and J are TRBV20-1 and TRBJ1-5; D ambiguous. CDR3 length: 14 residues. Germline V CDR1 and CDR2: DFQATT, SNEGSKA (reference sequence). V shed 3 bases and J shed 6 bases, with 15 bases lying between them. Written as DNA, the CDR3 is TGCAGTGCTAGTTCGGGGAGGGCTGGTCAGCCCCAGCATTTT. It is translated as CSASSGRAGQPQHF.

Comment on this clonotype: The junction and the germline gene differ at one end; a read error may be behind it. V usage is TRBV6-5 and J usage is TRBJ1-2; possibly TRBD1 for D (6 bases). This CDR3 is 15 amino acids long. From germline, CDR1 is MNHEY and CDR2 SVGAGI. The CDR3 bases are TGTGCCAGTAGTCGACAGGCTGGGAATAACTATGACTACACCTTC. This codes for CASSRQAGNNYDYTF.

With respect to this clonotype: The missing conserved phenylalanine or tryptophan at the end of this CDR3 makes a read error likely. The chain recombines TRBV29-1 with TRBJ2-7; possible D gene TRBD1, 6 bases. Germline values: CDR1 SQVTM, CDR2 ANQGSEA. The CDR3 sequence is 16 residues long. Here the CDR3 reads CSVEEPHRTASYEQYL. DNA for the CDR3: TGCAGCGTTGAAGAGCCCCACAGGACAGCTTCCTACGAACAGTACCTC.

Comment on this clonotype: One junction end does not reproduce the germline sequence, and a read error may be involved. The chain recombines TRBV10-2 with TRBJ1-6, with 7 nucleotides matching TRBD1. Per germline, CDR1 WSHSY and CDR2 SAAADI. The CDR3 consists of 17 residues. The CDR3 sequence: CASSQPWTGAYNSPFQF. The CDR3 region has the DNA TGCGCCAGCAGTCAACCCTGGACAGGAGCGTATAATTCACCCTTCCAGTTT.

This clonotype appeared once. One end of the junction fails to match germline, which may point to a read error. The chain couples TRBV29-1 to TRBJ2-1; 9 bases align to TRBD2. Germline CDR1 and CDR2: SQVTM and ANQGSEA. This CDR3 region has 14 residues. CDR3 protein: CSVDRREGPDELFF. CDR3 sequence (DNA): TGCAGCGTCGATCGGCGGGAGGGCCCAGATGAGCTGTTCTTC.

Of note for this clonotype: This likely comes from a read error, as the CDR3 has no conserved phenylalanine or tryptophan at its end. No DNA is shown, since the ends of the CDR3 on it are uncertain; the CDR3 is the one TCRdb lists. The gene calls are TRBV10-3 and TRBJ2-6; TRBD2 is the table's D call and was not checked against the DNA. Counting both end residues, the CDR3 totals 20 amino acids. Germline CDR1 reads ENHRY; CDR2 reads SYGVKD. CDR3 in amino acids: CAISEHGTSGRDSGANVQTL.

On this clonotype: This likely comes from a read error, as the CDR3 has no conserved phenylalanine or tryptophan at its end. The limits of the CDR3 on the DNA are not certain, so only TCRdb's listed CDR3 is given. The V gene is TRBV11-1, the J gene TRBJ2-2; TRBD2, the table's D call, was not compared with the DNA. Germline V lookup: CDR1 SGHAT, CDR2 FQDESV (reference sequence). The CDR3 has 14 amino acids, counting both end residues. The CDR3 sequence: CASSYTSGIGELSL.

Comments on this clonotype: One end of the junction does not line up with germline, which may come from a read error. The chain carries TRBV6-5 and TRBJ2-7, with no clear D. Germline loops: CDR1 MNHEY, CDR2 SVGAGI. CDR3 size: 15 residues. The CDR3 loop is CASGYSRRKTAEQYF. For the CDR3, the DNA is TGTGCCAGCGGTTACTCGAGGCGGAAGACGGCCGAGCAGTATTTC.

A note on this clonotype: A single base separates this from a much larger clone, so it may be a read error. This chain links TRBV5-1 with TRBJ2-1; D is possibly TRBD1 (7 bases). Germline V gene sequence: CDR1 SGHRS, CDR2 YFSETQ. The CDR3 length is 15 residues. The CDR3 DNA follows: TGCGTCAGCAGCTTGGAGGGACAGAGTTACAATGAGCAGTTCTTC. This sequence encodes CVSSLEGQSYNEQFF.

The V gene is TRBV7-9, the J gene TRBJ1-4, with D possibly matching TRBD1 (5 bases). The CDR3 loop spans 16 amino acids. Trimming shortened V by 5 bases and J by 7 bases, and 20 bases separated the two germline ends. From germline, CDR1 is SEHNR and CDR2 FQNEAQ (reference sequence). The CDR3 region has the DNA TGTGCCAGCAGCCCTCCGATGAGGGGTCCTAGTGAAAAACTGTTTTTT. Amino acids: CASSPPMRGPSEKLFF.

The rearrangement links TRBV27 to TRBJ1-1; D not resolved. V lost 5 bases and J 6 bases, leaving 13 bases between the germline ends. Per germline, CDR1 MNHEY and CDR2 SMNVEV (reference sequence). The CDR3 runs to 13 residues. The CDR3 region is CASSLFQSAEAFF. CDR3 DNA: TGTGCCAGCAGTCTATTCCAGAGCGCTGAAGCTTTCTTT.

A remark on this clonotype: A much bigger clone sits one base away, suggesting this may be a read error. The V and J genes are TRBV24-1 and TRBJ1-5; tentative D call: TRBD1 (6 bases). Looked up from germline, CDR1 is KGHDR and CDR2 is SFDVKD. The CDR3 contains 13 residues. CDR3 sequence (DNA): TGTGCCACCACAGGGGCGCAAATTCAGCCCAAGCATTTT. This encodes CATTGAQIQPKHF.

In its sample, this clonotype was seen many times. One junction end does not reproduce the germline sequence, and a read error may be involved. The chain recombines TRBV4-1 with TRBJ1-6; 8 bases fit TRBD1. The CDR3 runs 17 residues. From germline, CDR1 is MGHRA and CDR2 YSYEKL. The chain's CDR3 is CASSQVFYRGSRSPPHF. The CDR3 nucleotides are TGCGCCAGCAGCCAAGTCTTTTACAGGGGGAGTCGATCACCCCCCCACTTT.

About this clonotype: A clone one base away is much larger, so this may be a read error. This chain uses TRBV20-1 with TRBJ1-1; perhaps TRBD1 as D (5 bases). Germline V CDR1 and CDR2: DFQATT, SNEGSKA (reference sequence). This CDR3 has 14 residues. In nucleotides, the CDR3 is TGCAGTGTCGTTCCCCCGGACCGGGGGACTGAAACTTTCTTT. It translates to CSVVPPDRGTETFF.

Remarks on this clonotype: One junction end does not reproduce the germline sequence, and a read error may be involved. The chain carries TRBV7-3 and TRBJ2-1, with 9 bases fitting TRBD2. The CDR3 covers 15 residues. The germline gives CDR1 SGHTA, CDR2 FQGTGA. The CDR3 loop reads CANSHSGSSYNEQFF. The CDR3 nucleotides are TGTGCCAACAGCCATAGCGGGAGCTCCTACAATGAGCAGTTCTTC.

With regard to this clonotype: At one of its ends the junction is not consistent with the germline gene, which may arise from a read error. This chain links TRBV24-1 with TRBJ2-2; D unresolved. CDR1 KGHDR and CDR2 SFDVKD come from the germline V gene. The CDR3 length is 15 residues. In DNA form, the CDR3 reads TGTGTCACCAGTGATTCTCCCCGTGACACTGGGGAGCTGTTTTTT. Translating gives CVTSDSPRDTGELFF.

CDR3 region: CASSLNVGTSWMISSYEQYF. Here the CDR3 DNA reads TGCGCCAGCAGCTTGAATGTAGGGACTAGCTGGATGATAAGCTCCTACGAGCAGTACTTC. J is TRBJ2-7 and V is TRBV5-1; TRBD2 agrees at 9 bases. The V and J ends lost 1 base and 0 bases, in that order; junction bases with no gene match: 17. The CDR3 sequence is 20 residues long. Germline values: CDR1 SGHRS, CDR2 YFSETQ.

A remark on this clonotype: One end of the junction does not line up with germline, which may come from a read error. V is TRBV11-1 and J is TRBJ2-2; D might be TRBD2 (5 bases). CDR3 length: 14 residues. Per germline, CDR1 SGHAT and CDR2 FQDESV (reference sequence). The CDR3 sequence is CACSHSSGTGEMFF. DNA of the CDR3: TGTGCCTGCAGCCATTCTAGTGGCACCGGGGAGATGTTTTTT.

Points on this clonotype: Possible read error: a much larger clone is one base away. The chain has TRBV5-1 and TRBJ2-2, with D possibly matching TRBD1 (6 bases). Germline V gene data show CDR1 as SGHRS and CDR2 as YFSETQ. The CDR3 sequence is 15 residues long. The CDR3 nucleotides are TGCACCAGCAGCTTCCAGGGGCCGAACACCGGGGAGCTGTTTTTT. The encoded protein is CTSSFQGPNTGELFF.

Details on this clonotype: An end of the junction differs from the germline gene, which may be a read error. V is TRBV5-6 and J is TRBJ1-1; D uncertain. Germline assignment: CDR1 SGHDT and CDR2 YYEEEE. The CDR3 covers 12 residues. CDR3: CVSSVARTEAFF. The CDR3 nucleotides read TGTGTCAGCAGTGTAGCTCGGACTGAAGCTTTCTTT. The entire variable domain, with the rest obtained from reference TRBV5-6 and TRBJ1-1, is as follows: DAGVTQSPTHLIKTRGQQVTLRCSPKSGHDTVSWYQQALGQGPQFIFQYYEEEERQRGNFPDRFSGHQFPNYSSELNVNALLLGDSALYLCVSSVARTEAFFGQGTRLTVV.

This clonotype was seen many times. The CDR3 nucleotides read TGCGCCAGCAGCAAAGAGGACGGCCGTCAAGAGACCCAGTACTTC. Its translation is CASSKEDGRQETQYF. The J gene is TRBJ2-5, the V gene TRBV5-1; D is ambiguous. This CDR3 contains 15 residues. Trimming took off 4 bases at V and 2 bases at J, with 15 bases between the two ends. Germline V lookup: CDR1 SGHRS, CDR2 YFSETQ.

As to this clonotype: No conserved phenylalanine or tryptophan is present at the end of the CDR3, so a read error is the likely explanation. The chain uses TRBV7-8 and TRBJ1-2; D is possibly TRBD1 (6 bases). CDR1 is SGHVS, CDR2 FQNEAQ, per germline. CDR3 length: 15 amino acids. The CDR3 reads CVSSLMTGPNYGYTI. CDR3 sequence (DNA): TGTGTCAGTAGCTTAATGACAGGCCCTAACTATGGCTACACCATC.

Remarks on this clonotype: At one end, the junction sequence differs from germline, possibly due to a read error. The J gene is TRBJ2-5, the V gene TRBV4-1, with 12 bases that match TRBD1. Germline V gene data show CDR1 as MGHRA and CDR2 as YSYEKL. The CDR3 has 16 amino acids. CDR3 in DNA: TGCGCCAGCAGCCAAGATCCGGGACAGGGGGCAGAGACCCAATACTTC. This encodes CASSQDPGQGAETQYF.

This clonotype has a handful of counts. A clone one base away is much larger, so this may be a read error. The chain carries TRBV7-8 and TRBJ2-2; 8 nucleotides agree with TRBD1. V lost 5 bases to trimming and J lost 7 bases; unmatched junction nucleotides: 9. From germline, CDR1 is SGHVS and CDR2 FQNEAQ. The length of the CDR3 is 15 residues. The CDR3 sequence: CASSLRDRYIGELFF. The CDR3 nucleotides are TGTGCCAGCAGCCTCCGGGACAGGTACATCGGGGAGCTGTTTTTT.

As regards this clonotype: One junction end disagrees with the germline gene, perhaps due to a read error. CDR3 DNA: TGCAGCGTTAGTGGAGGGGAGAACACTGAAGCCTTCTTT. Translation gives CSVSGGENTEAFF. The J gene is TRBJ1-1, the V gene TRBV29-1; D possibly corresponds to TRBD1 (5 bases). Germline lookup yields CDR1 SQVTM and CDR2 ANQGSEA. There are 13 residues in the CDR3.